These T cell receptor beta chains were read from a single sample in a study of T cells in tumors after PD-1 blockade. TCRdb's table, derived via immunoSEQ multiplex PCR, lists solely in-frame clones and lacks some. The sample includes about 47,000 clones, roughly three quarters of them seen just once. Sequencing was performed on PBMCs, taken before anti-PD-1 treatment. The receptors derive from a human donor with basal cell carcinoma. The CDR3 runs from the conserved cysteine through the conserved F or W. The D gene is left open where the match is weak. Clone size appears in some rows only: once, few, many, or a class for an expanded clone.

J gene | clone size | D gene | V gene | CDR3 protein | CDR3 DNA
TRBJ1-5 | . | . | TRBV28 | CASSSAAYSNQPQHF | TGTGCCAGCAGTTCCGCTGCTTATAGCAATCAGCCCCAGCATTTT
TRBJ1-4 | few | TRBD1 | TRBV19 | CASGTGDSSKLFF | TGTGCCAGTGGGACAGGGGATTCTTCGAAACTGTTTTTT
TRBJ2-6 | . | . | TRBV27 | CASSPSVEKGHSGANVLTF | TGTGCCAGCAGTCCCTCCGTTGAAAAGGGACACTCTGGGGCCAACGTCCTGACTTTC
TRBJ2-1 | few | TRBD2 | TRBV29-1 | CSVEGAGERSNEQFF | TGCAGCGTTGAAGGAGCGGGAGAGCGATCCAATGAGCAGTTCTTC
TRBJ2-2 | . | . | TRBV24-1 | CATSDLPAPNTGELFF | TGTGCCACCAGTGATTTACCAGCTCCAAACACCGGGGAGCTGTTTTTT
TRBJ1-6 | few | TRBD1 | TRBV10-3 | CAISRGPPSSYNSPLHF | TGTGCCATCAGCAGGGGGCCCCCGAGCTCCTATAATTCACCCCTCCACTTT
TRBJ2-2 | . | TRBD1 | TRBV2 | CASSVQGAPGELFF | TGTGCCAGCAGTGTGCAGGGGGCCCCCGGGGAGCTGTTTTTT
TRBJ2-7 | . | . | TRBV3-1/TRBV3-2 | CASSQGDNSYEQYF | TGTGCCAGCAGCCAGGGAGACAACTCCTACGAGCAGTACTTC
TRBJ1-1 | few | . | TRBV10-3 | CATSGTEAFF | TGTGCCACGAGTGGAACTGAAGCTTTCTTT
TRBJ1-6 | . | TRBD1 | TRBV5-1 | CASSLEGQYNSPLHF | TGCGCCAGCAGCTTGGAGGGACAGTATAATTCACCCCTCCACTTT
TRBJ2-1 | . | . | TRBV7-2 | CASSSLPPGQSSYNEQFF | TGTGCCTCAAGTTCGCTCCCCCCGGGACAAAGCTCCTACAATGAGCAGTTCTTC
TRBJ2-4 | few | . | TRBV7-9 | CASSSTASGNIQYF | TGTGCCAGCAGCTCCACAGCCTCGGGGAACATTCAGTACTTC
TRBJ1-5 | . | . | TRBV27 | CASSLSGVQPQHF | TGTGCCAGCAGTTTATCGGGAGTTCAGCCCCAGCATTTT
TRBJ2-5 | . | . | TRBV2 | CASRNRPDRWETQYF | TGTGCCAGCAGGAACCGTCCAGATAGGTGGGAGACCCAGTACTTC
TRBJ2-5 | . | . | TRBV15 | CATSRGRQETQYF | TGTGCCACCAGCAGAGGAAGACAAGAGACCCAGTACTTC
TRBJ2-3 | . | TRBD2 | TRBV2 | CASSEWAGGAQVGDTQYF | TGTGCCAGCAGTGAGTGGGCGGGGGGGGCCCAGGTGGGAGATACGCAGTATTTT
TRBJ2-3 | . | . | TRBV5-1 | CASSLANTDTQYF | TGCGCCAGCAGCTTAGCCAACACAGATACGCAGTATTTT
TRBJ1-1 | . | . | TRBV11-1 | CASSQRTWNTEAFF | TGTGCCAGCAGCCAACGCACGTGGAACACTGAAGCTTTCTTT
TRBJ2-3 | . | . | TRBV6-5 | CASTRSTDTQYF | TGTGCCAGCACCCGAAGCACAGATACGCAGTATTTT
TRBJ2-1 | few | . | TRBV7-9 | CASSSLGAGEQFF | TGTGCCAGCAGCTCCCTAGGGGCCGGGGAGCAGTTCTTC
TRBJ2-3 | . | TRBD2 | TRBV9 | CASSVAGGPTDTQYF | TGTGCCAGCAGCGTCGCGGGAGGGCCCACAGATACGCAGTATTTT
TRBJ1-2 | . | TRBD1 | TRBV4-1 | CASSHLTDRGSGYTF | TGCGCCAGCAGCCATCTGACGGACAGGGGAAGTGGCTACACCTTC
TRBJ1-2 | . | TRBD1 | TRBV5-6 | CASSLEGGWAENYGYTF | TGTGCCAGCAGCTTGGAAGGGGGCTGGGCCGAAAACTATGGCTACACCTTC
TRBJ1-6 | few | . | TRBV6-6 | CASSYPPPNSPLHF | TGTGCCAGCAGTTACCCCCCTCCGAATTCACCCCTCCACTTT
TRBJ1-5 | few | . | TRBV7-9 | CASSLGRVNQPQHF | TGTGCCAGCAGCTTAGGTAGGGTTAATCAGCCCCAGCATTTT
TRBJ1-1 | . | TRBD1 | TRBV6-5 | CASSYGTEAWEAFF | TGTGCCAGCAGTTATGGGACAGAGGCGTGGGAAGCTTTCTTT
TRBJ1-2 | . | . | TRBV5-4 | CASSLGGGADGYTF | TGTGCCAGCAGCTTGGGGGGGGGCGCAGATGGCTACACCTTC
TRBJ2-4 | . | TRBD1 | TRBV19 | CASSNGDRGAKNIQYF | TGTGCCAGTAGTAACGGGGACAGAGGGGCCAAAAACATTCAGTACTTC
TRBJ2-7 | . | . | TRBV20-1 | CSASGRASYEQYF | TGCAGTGCTAGTGGAAGAGCTTCCTACGAGCAGTACTTC